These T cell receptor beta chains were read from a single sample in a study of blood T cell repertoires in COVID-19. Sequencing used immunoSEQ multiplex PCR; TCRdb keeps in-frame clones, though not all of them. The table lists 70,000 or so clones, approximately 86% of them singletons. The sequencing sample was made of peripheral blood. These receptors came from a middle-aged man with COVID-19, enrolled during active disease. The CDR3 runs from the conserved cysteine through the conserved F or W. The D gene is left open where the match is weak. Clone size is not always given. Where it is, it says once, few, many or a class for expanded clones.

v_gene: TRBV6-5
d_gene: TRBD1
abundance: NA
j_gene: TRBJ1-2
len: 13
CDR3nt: TGTGCCAGCAGCCTACAGGGGACCTATGGCTACACCTTC
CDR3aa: CASSLQGTYGYTF

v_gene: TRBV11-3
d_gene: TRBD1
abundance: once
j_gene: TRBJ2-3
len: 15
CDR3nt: TGTGCCAGCAGCTTAGGGGGACAGGGCACAGATACGCAGTATTTT
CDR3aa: CASSLGGQGTDTQYF

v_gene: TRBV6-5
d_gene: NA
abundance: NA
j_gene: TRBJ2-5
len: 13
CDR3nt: TGTGCCAGCAGTTCGTCATCAGTCGAGACCCAGTACTTC
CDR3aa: CASSSSSVETQYF

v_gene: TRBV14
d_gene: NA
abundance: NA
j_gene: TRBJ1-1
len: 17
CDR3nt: TGTGCCAGCAGCCAAGATTGGGGGGTGGGGATGAACACTGAAGCTTTCTTT
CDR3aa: CASSQDWGVGMNTEAFF

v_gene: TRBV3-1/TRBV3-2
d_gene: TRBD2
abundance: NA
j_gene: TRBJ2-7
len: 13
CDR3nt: TGTGCCAGCAGCCAAGAGGGGGGGAGCGAGCAGTACTTC
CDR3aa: CASSQEGGSEQYF

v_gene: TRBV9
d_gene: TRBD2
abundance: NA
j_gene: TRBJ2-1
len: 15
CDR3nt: TGTGCCAGCAGCGTAGATCCTAGCGGGGGCAATGAGCAGTTCTTC
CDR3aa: CASSVDPSGGNEQFF

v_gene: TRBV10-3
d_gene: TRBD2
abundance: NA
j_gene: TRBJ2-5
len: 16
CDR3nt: TGTGCCATCAGTGAAAGGACTAGCGGGGATGGGGAGACCCAGTACTTC
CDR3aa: CAISERTSGDGETQYF

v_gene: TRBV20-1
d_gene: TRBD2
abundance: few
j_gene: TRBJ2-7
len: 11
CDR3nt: TGCAGGCTAGCGGGGCCCTACGAGCAGTACTTC
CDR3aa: CRLAGPYEQYF

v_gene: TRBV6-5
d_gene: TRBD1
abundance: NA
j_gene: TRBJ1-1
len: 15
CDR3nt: TGTGCCAGCAGTACCGGGACAGCATCGAACACTGAAGCTTTCTTT
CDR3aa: CASSTGTASNTEAFF

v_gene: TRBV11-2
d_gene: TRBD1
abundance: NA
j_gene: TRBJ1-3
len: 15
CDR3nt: TGTGCCAGCAGCCGGGACAGGGGTGGAGGAAACACCATATATTTT
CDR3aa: CASSRDRGGGNTIYF

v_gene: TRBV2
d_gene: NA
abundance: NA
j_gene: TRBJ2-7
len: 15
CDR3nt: TGTGCCAGCAGTGAAGCGCCTGCGGGTTCCTACGAGCAGTACTTC
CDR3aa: CASSEAPAGSYEQYF

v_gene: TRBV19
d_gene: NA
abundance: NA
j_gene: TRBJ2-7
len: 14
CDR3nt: TGTGCCAGTACCACCCACCGGGGTTCCTACGAGCAGTACTTC
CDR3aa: CASTTHRGSYEQYF

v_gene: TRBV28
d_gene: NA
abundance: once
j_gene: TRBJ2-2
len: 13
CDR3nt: TGTGCCAGCAAGCAGGGGGGAATCGGGGAGCTGTTTTTT
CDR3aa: CASKQGGIGELFF

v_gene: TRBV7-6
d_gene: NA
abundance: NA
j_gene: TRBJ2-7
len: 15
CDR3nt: TGTGCCAGCAGCGGGGTGGCGGGGAACCTCTACGAGCAGTACTTC
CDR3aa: CASSGVAGNLYEQYF

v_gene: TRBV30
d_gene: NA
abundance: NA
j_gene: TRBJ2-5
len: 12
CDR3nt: TGTGCCTGGAGTGTAATATCGGAGACCCAGTACTTC
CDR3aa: CAWSVISETQYF

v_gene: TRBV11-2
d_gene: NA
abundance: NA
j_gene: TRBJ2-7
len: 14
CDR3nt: TGTGCCAGCAGCTTAGCGCCCAGCTCCTACGAGCAGTACTTC
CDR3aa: CASSLAPSSYEQYF

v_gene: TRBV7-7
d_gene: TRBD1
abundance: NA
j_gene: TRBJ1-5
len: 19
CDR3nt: TGTGCCAGCAGCATTTTCCGGGACAGGGGAAGTCTTAGCAATCAGCCCCAGCATTTT
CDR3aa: CASSIFRDRGSLSNQPQHF

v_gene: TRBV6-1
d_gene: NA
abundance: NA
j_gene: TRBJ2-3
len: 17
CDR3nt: TGTGCCAGCAGTGAAGCGAGGAGAACCCAGCTGGGAGATACGCAGTATTTT
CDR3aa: CASSEARRTQLGDTQYF

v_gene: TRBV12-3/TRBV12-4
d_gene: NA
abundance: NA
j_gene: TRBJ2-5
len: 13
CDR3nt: TGTGCCAGCAGTCCTCAGGTCCAAGAGACCCAGTACTTC
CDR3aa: CASSPQVQETQYF

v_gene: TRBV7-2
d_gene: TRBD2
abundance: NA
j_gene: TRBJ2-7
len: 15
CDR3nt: TGTGCCAGCCGGTACAGCGGGGGGGCATCCTACGAGCAGTACTTC
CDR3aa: CASRYSGGASYEQYF

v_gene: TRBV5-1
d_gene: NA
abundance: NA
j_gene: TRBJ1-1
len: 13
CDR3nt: TGCGCCAGCAGCTCGACTTTGAACACTGAAGCTTTCTTT
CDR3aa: CASSSTLNTEAFF

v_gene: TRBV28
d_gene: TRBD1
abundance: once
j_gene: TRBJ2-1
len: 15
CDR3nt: TGTGCCAGCAGTACCGCCGGGACAGGGGACAATGAGCAGTTCTTC
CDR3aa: CASSTAGTGDNEQFF

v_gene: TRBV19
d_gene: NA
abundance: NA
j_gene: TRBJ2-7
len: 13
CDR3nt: TGTGCCAGTAGTAAGAGGGAAAATTACGAGCAGTACTTC
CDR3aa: CASSKRENYEQYF

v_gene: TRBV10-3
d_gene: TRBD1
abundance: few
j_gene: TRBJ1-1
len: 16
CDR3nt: TGTGCCATCAATCGAGGGACAGGGTTCTCGAACACTGAAGCTTTCTTT
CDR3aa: CAINRGTGFSNTEAFF

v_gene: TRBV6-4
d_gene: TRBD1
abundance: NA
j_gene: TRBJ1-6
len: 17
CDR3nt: TGTGCCACAGTAGGGACAGGGTTTTGCGCCTATAATTCACCCCTCCACTTT
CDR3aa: CATVGTGFCAYNSPLHF

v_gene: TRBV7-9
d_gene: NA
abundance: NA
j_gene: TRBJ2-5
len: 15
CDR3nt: TGTGCCAGCGAGCGAGGGCAGGGGTTAATAGAGACCCAGTACTTC
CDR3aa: CASERGQGLIETQYF

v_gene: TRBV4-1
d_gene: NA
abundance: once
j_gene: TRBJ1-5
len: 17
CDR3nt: TGCGCCAGCAGTTTAGAGGGGGTCGGAGGTAGCAATCAGCCCCAGCATTTT
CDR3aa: CASSLEGVGGSNQPQHF

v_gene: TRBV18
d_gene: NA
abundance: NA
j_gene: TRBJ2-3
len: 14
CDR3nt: TGTGCCAGCTCGCCGCCGCCAGGAGGGGATACGCAGTATTTT
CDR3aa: CASSPPPGGDTQYF

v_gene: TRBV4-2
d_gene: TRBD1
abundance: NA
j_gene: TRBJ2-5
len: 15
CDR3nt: TGTGCCAGCAGCCAAGGACAGGGGGCCCAAGAGACCCAGTACTTC
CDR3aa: CASSQGQGAQETQYF

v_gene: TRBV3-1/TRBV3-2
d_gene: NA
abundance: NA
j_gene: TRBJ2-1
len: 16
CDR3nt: TGTGCCAGCAGCCAAGAGGGGCGGGGCGCTTACAATGAGCAGTTCTTC
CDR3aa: CASSQEGRGAYNEQFF

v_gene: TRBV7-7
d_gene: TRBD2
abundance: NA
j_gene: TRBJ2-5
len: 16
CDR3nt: TGTGCCAGCAGCTCAAGACTAGCGGGGGGGCAAGAGACCCAGTACTTC
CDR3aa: CASSSRLAGGQETQYF

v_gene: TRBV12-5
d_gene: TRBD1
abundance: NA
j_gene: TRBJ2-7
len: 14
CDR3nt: TGTGCTAGTGGTTTAGGGACAGGCGGTCACGAGCAGTACTTC
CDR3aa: CASGLGTGGHEQYF

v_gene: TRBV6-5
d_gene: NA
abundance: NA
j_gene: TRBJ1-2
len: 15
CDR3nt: TGTGCCAGCAGTTACTCATGGAACAGGCCCAATGGCTACACCTTC
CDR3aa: CASSYSWNRPNGYTF

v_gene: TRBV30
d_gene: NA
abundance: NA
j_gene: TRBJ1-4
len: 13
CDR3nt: TGTGCCTGGAGTGTCCACTTACATGAAAAACTGTTTTTT
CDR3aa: CAWSVHLHEKLFF

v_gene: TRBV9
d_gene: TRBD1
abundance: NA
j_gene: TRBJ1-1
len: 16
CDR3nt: TGTGCCAGCAGCGCCGCCCTGGACAGGGGGAACACTGAAGCTTTCTTT
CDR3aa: CASSAALDRGNTEAFF

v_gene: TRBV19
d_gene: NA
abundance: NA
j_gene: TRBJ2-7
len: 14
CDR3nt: TGTGCCAGTACCTCGGCAGGCGTCCCCTACGAGCAGTACTTC
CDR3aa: CASTSAGVPYEQYF

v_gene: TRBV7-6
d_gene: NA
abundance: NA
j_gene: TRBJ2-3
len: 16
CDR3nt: TGTGCCAGCAGCTTAGATAGGGTCGGGGGTGCAGATACGCAGTATTTT
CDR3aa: CASSLDRVGGADTQYF

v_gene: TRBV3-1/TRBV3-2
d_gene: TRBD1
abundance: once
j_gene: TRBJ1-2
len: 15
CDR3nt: TGTGCCAGCAGCCGCCAAGCCGGGACAGACTATGGCTACACCTTC
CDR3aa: CASSRQAGTDYGYTF

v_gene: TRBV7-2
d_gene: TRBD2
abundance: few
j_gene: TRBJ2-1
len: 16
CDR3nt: TGTGCCAGCAGCTACTCTGGGGCGGGGGGGCTGAGTGAGCAGTTCTTC
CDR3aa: CASSYSGAGGLSEQFF

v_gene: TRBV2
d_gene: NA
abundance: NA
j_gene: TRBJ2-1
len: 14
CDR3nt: TGTGCCAGCAGTTTGGGACTCCTCAACAATGAGCAGTTCTTC
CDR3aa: CASSLGLLNNEQFF

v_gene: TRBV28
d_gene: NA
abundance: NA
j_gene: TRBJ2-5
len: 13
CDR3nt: TGTGCCAGCAGTTCGGGACAACAAGAGACCCAGTACTTC
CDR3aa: CASSSGQQETQYF

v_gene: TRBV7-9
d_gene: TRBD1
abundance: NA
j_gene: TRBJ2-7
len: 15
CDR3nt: TGTGCCAGCAGCTCCGAGACAGGGATTCCCTACGAGCAGTACTTC
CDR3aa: CASSSETGIPYEQYF

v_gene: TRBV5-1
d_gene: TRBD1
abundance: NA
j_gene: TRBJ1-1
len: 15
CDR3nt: TGCGCCAGCAGACGGGACAGCAAATTGAACACTGAAGCTTTCTTT
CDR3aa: CASRRDSKLNTEAFF

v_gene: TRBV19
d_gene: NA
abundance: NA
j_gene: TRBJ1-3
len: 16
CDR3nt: TGTGCCAGTAGTCGGCGGGGACTGATCTCTGGAAACACCATATATTTT
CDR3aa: CASSRRGLISGNTIYF

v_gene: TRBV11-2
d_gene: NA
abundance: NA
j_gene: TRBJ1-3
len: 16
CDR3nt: TGTGCCAGCAGCTACCCAACGAGGGCCGGGGGAAACACCATATATTTT
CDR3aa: CASSYPTRAGGNTIYF

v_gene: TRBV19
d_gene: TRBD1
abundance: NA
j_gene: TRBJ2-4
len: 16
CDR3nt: TGTGCCAGTAGTATTCAGGGGGCGATGGGCAAAAACATTCAGTACTTC
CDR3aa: CASSIQGAMGKNIQYF

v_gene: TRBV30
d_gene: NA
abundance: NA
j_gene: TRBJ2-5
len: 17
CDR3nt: TGTGCCTGGAGGGACCCCGACAGGAGAAGGGGTAGAGAGACCCAGTACTTC
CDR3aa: CAWRDPDRRRGRETQYF

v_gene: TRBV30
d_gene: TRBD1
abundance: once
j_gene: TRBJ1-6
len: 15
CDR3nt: TGTGCCTGGAGTGTGTTTGACAGGGTGAATTCACCCCTCCACTTT
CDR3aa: CAWSVFDRVNSPLHF

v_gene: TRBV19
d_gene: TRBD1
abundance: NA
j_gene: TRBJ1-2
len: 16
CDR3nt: TGTGCCAGTAGTAATCGACAGGGTCCCAGAATTTATGGCTACACCTTC
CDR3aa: CASSNRQGPRIYGYTF

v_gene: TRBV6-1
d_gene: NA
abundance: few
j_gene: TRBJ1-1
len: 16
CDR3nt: TGTGCCAGCAGTGAAGCTGTCAGGTCAGTGAACACTGAAGCTTTCTTT
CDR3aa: CASSEAVRSVNTEAFF

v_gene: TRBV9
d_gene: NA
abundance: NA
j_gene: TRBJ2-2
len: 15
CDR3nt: TGTGCCAGCGGACCGGCGGGACTTATCACCGGGGAGCTGTTTTTT
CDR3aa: CASGPAGLITGELFF

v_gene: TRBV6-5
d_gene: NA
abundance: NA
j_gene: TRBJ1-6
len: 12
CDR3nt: TGTGCCAGCCAGAACTATAATTCACCCCTCCACTTT
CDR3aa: CASQNYNSPLHF

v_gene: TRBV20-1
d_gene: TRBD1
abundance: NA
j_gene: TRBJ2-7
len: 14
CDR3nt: TGCAGTGCTAGTAGACAGGGTTTCTCCTACGAGCAGTACTTC
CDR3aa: CSASRQGFSYEQYF

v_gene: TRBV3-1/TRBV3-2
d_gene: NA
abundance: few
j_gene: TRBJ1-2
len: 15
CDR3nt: TGTGCCAGCAGCCAAGACGGAGTCACCTTTTGGGGCTACACCTTC
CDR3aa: CASSQDGVTFWGYTF

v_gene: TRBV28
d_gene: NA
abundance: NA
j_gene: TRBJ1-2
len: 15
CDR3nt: TGTGCCAGCAGTGGAAACAGGGCAGCTAACTATGGCTACACCTTC
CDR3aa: CASSGNRAANYGYTF

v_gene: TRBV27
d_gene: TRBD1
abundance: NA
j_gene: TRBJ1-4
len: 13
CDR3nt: TGTGCCAGCGGTGGACAGGGCACCGAAAAACTGTTTTTT
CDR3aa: CASGGQGTEKLFF

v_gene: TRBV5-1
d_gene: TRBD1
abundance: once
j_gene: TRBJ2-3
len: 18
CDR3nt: TGCGCCAGCAGCTCGAAATGGGGGACAGGGGGCAATAGCGATACGCAGTATTTT
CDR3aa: CASSSKWGTGGNSDTQYF

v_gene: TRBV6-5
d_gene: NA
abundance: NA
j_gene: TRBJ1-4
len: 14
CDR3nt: TGTGCCAGCAGCCTCGCCAGGGATGGTGAAAAACTGTTTTTT
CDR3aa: CASSLARDGEKLFF

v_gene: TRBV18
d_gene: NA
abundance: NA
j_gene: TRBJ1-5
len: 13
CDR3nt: TGTGCCAGCTCAGCAGGGGGCAATCAGCCCCAGCATTTT
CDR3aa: CASSAGGNQPQHF